The clone carrying this T cell receptor beta chain appeared a few times. This entry comes from a study of T cells after yellow fever vaccination. The CDR3 is 15 residues long. Germline loops: CDR1 KGHSH, CDR2 LQKENI. The V gene end was trimmed by 2 bases and the J gene end by 1 base; junction bases not matched to a gene: 4. In TCRdb, the 5' RACE reads were re-called with MiXCR into one record per CDR3 protein. The sample yields under 700,000 distinct CDR3 sequences, about a sixth seen once. This sequence joins TRBV18 and TRBJ2-7; 8 bases are a match to TRBD1. The sequencing used PBMCs, collected 5 to 6 days after the first yellow fever vaccination. The clonotype originates from a man between 18 and 35 years old who received the YFV17D yellow fever vaccine. The CDR3 region has the DNA TGTGCCAGCTCACCAGGGACAGGACATTCCTACGAGCAGTACGTC. Its protein is CASSPGTGHSYEQYV.